This TCR beta chain was captured by sequencing in a study of early T cells in non-severe SARS-CoV-2 infection. V lost 4 bases and J 5 bases, leaving 15 bases between the germline ends. Germline CDR1 SGHDT, CDR2 YYEEEE. CDR3 size: 14 residues. MiXCR was run by TCRdb on the 5' RACE reads, yielding one entry per CDR3 protein. Here the sample spans more than 85,000 distinct CDR3 sequences, 16% being singletons. A few counts support this clonotype. The sample comprised whole blood. The gene calls are TRBV5-6 and TRBJ1-2; D possibly corresponds to TRBD1 (5 bases). The sequence was collected from an adult who was a healthcare worker with PCR-confirmed SARS-CoV-2 infection or an uninfected control (not recorded which). CDR3 nucleotides: TGTGCCAGCAGCCCGACAGTATCCATGTATGGCTACACCTTC. As protein: CASSPTVSMYGYTF.